The 8 T cell receptor beta chains in this list originate from one sample, sequenced in a study of T cells in Graves' hyperthyroidism and ophthalmopathy. Amplification of TCR beta CDR3 regions used RNA as the template. The TCR CDR3 first-round RT-PCR relied on the HTBI primer set. TCRdb independently ran MiXCR on the multiplex PCR reads; one entry per CDR3 protein. The sample holds fewer than 650,000 distinct CDR3 sequences; about 14% are singletons and the top ten take 4% to 5.5%. The specimen was blood. These receptors were obtained from a woman aged 35 to 49 with Graves' ophthalmopathy.

This clonotype occurred many times. This chain uses TRBV19 with TRBJ2-7, with 7 nucleotides matching TRBD2. The germline V gene encodes CDR1 LNHDA and CDR2 SQIVND (reference sequence). CDR3 length: 14 residues. J lost 6 bases, V lost 6 bases, and 11 bases had no gene match. As DNA, the CDR3 is TGTGCCAGTAGACCCCCTGGGAGGGTTGGCGAGCAGTACTTC. Translating gives CASRPPGRVGEQYF.

This sequence joins TRBV25-1 and TRBJ1-1; D may be TRBD1 (5 bases). V lost 2 bases, J lost 1 base, and 8 bases lay in between. Germline V gene sequence: CDR1 MGHDK, CDR2 SYGVNS. The CDR3 loop spans 14 amino acids. The CDR3 region is CASSERQWNTEAFF. The CDR3 bases are TGTGCCAGCAGTGAACGACAGTGGAACACTGAAGCTTTCTTT.

This clonotype has a count of ten or more. The chain employs TRBV7-3 and TRBJ2-5; 7 bases are a match to TRBD1. The trim removed 4 bases at V and 4 bases at J, leaving 3 bases unmatched. The CDR3 covers 13 residues. CDR1 and CDR2 from the germline V gene are SGHTA and FQGTGA. CDR3 in DNA: TGTGCCAGCAGCTCAAGGGACAGAGAGACCCAGTACTTC. Encoded protein: CASSSRDRETQYF.

This clonotype was counted ten times or more. The chain is built from TRBV5-5 and TRBJ2-7; possible D gene TRBD1, 6 bases. The CDR3 has 13 residues. V was pared by 2 bases and J by 5 bases, with 11 bases between. Germline values: CDR1 SGHKS, CDR2 YYEKEE (reference sequence). This CDR3 reads CASSLPGTHEQYF. The CDR3 nucleotides read TGTGCCAGCAGCTTACCCGGGACACACGAGCAGTACTTC. Variable domain in full (rest from reference TRBV5-5 and TRBJ2-7): DAGVTQSPTHLIKTRGQQVTLRCSPISGHKSVSWYQQVLGQGPQFIFQYYEKEERGRGNFPDRFSARQFPNYSSELNVNALLLGDSALYLCASSLPGTHEQYFGPGTRLTVT.

This clonotype occurred many times. The chain joins TRBV6-1 to TRBJ2-7; D is possibly TRBD1 (5 bases). Per germline, CDR1 MNHNS and CDR2 SASEGT. The CDR3 has 13 amino acids. DNA for the CDR3: TGTGCAGGGGCGGCCTGGCACTCCTACGAGCAGTACTTC. This gives the protein CAGAAWHSYEQYF.

V is TRBV15 and J is TRBJ2-7; 7 positions agree with TRBD1. This CDR3 has 15 amino acids. The V gene end was trimmed by 0 bases and the J gene end by 2 bases; junction bases not matched to a gene: 4. CDR1 LNHNV and CDR2 YYDKDF come from the germline V gene (reference sequence). The CDR3, as DNA: TGTGCCACCAGCAGAGAATCGACAGGGCCCTACGAGCAGTACTTC. Translated, it gives CATSRESTGPYEQYF.

The chain couples TRBV12-3 or TRBV12-4 to TRBJ2-1; 9 bases match TRBD2. This CDR3 contains 15 residues. The V and J ends lost 6 bases and 2 bases, in that order; junction bases with no gene match: 5. For the CDR3, the DNA is TGTGCCAGCAGGCCCACTAGCGGGCCCTACAATGAGCAGTTCTTC. Its translation is CASRPTSGPYNEQFF.

This clonotype appeared many times. The V gene is TRBV25-1, the J gene TRBJ1-1, with D maybe TRBD1 (5 bases). Germline loops: CDR1 MGHDK, CDR2 SYGVNS. The CDR3 runs 15 residues. The ends were cut back, 2 bases at V and 4 bases at J, with 14 bases in the middle. CDR3 sequence (DNA): TGTGCCAGCAGTGAAATGGGACGGTCCGGCACTGAAGCTTTCTTT. Translating it yields CASSEMGRSGTEAFF.